This note documents a single T cell receptor beta chain sequence. This clone was picked up one time. The clone's antigen remains unknown. Qualities for individual bases were not recorded, and no much larger clone is one base off. The data belong to a study of cytomegalovirus exposure and HLA in healthy donors (TCRdb year 2017). Broadly, across the study: According to an earlier analysis of a few hundred of the donors, about 190 million T cells yielded 95 million to 140 million unique TCR beta sequences and 250 to 350 Gb of sequence data. Using immunosequencing, the study profiled T cell repertoires from fewer than 700 subjects and related those repertoires to cytomegalovirus serostatus. In addition to the first cohort of 500 to 850 subjects, a separate validation cohort of 120 different subjects was used. Rather than drawing on any new phenotypic data, the later analysis identified candidate immune exposures from TCR beta sequences and the way those sequences occurred across donors. Every discovery cohort repertoire had been produced on one sequencing platform. The aim of the study was to test whether cataloging public T cell receptors could identify signatures of past pathogen exposure. Roughly five DR-DQ haplotypes were handled as single units for association and clustering, since linkage in the cohort was strong. Among the 398 genotyped donors, roughly 80% belonged to the genetic ancestry cluster associated with self-reported Caucasian donors. Class I and class II HLA loci were covered by the typing at four-digit resolution. Donor age, sex, ethnicity and CMV serostatus were compiled alongside the repertoire data. Approximately 330 gigabases of sequencing data and 70 million to 100 million unique TCR sequences made up an early release that covered nearly 650 HLA-typed donors. To study patterns of TCR occurrence, a later analysis re-analyzed previously published TCR beta repertoires from hundreds of donors and added high-resolution HLA genotyping. An earlier analysis of some 600 of the donors applied high-throughput TCR beta sequencing to assess whether each TCR beta V gene segment acted as functional or pseudogenic. Typing coverage differed by locus: A, B, C, DRB1 and DQB1 were typed in roughly 620-630 donors, DQA1 in about 550, DPA1 in some 600, and DPB1 in 450 to 480. Among roughly 370 genotyped donors of the cohort, an average of approximately 240,000 unique TCR beta nucleotide sequences were sequenced per donor, around 20% of them non-productive. A later genetic analysis used genome-wide SNP genotypes for about three fifths of the roughly 700 donors, treating that subset as a discovery cohort. To predict cytomegalovirus infection status, the study combined high-throughput TCR immunosequencing, statistical association of individual TCRs with disease status, and machine learning. Overall study outcomes, separate from this receptor: A later analysis associated about 16,000 TCR beta sequences with specific HLA alleles at a false discovery rate of 0.05. In both the original and validation cohorts, the classifier was reported to diagnose cytomegalovirus status with high specificity and sensitivity. Most TCR sequences were observed very rarely across donors, whereas some public TCRs were present in many individuals. Immune exposure information for the cohort was limited to CMV serostatus. A further reported finding was that TCR beta sequences accurately predicted the HLA-A and HLA-B alleles for most subjects in the first cohort. Three of the identified cytomegalovirus-associated TCR beta chains were confirmed in vitro to be specific for cytomegalovirus antigens. The authors suggested that the approach could potentially be generalized to other disease states and immunological phenotypes. Because HLA typing was missing for some donors at each locus, association tests included only the typed subset. A later analysis reported that several top co-occurrence clusters appeared linked to parvovirus B19, influenza, CMV and Epstein-Barr virus. Because counts were too low, around 18 rarely observed V segments, including chromosome 9 orphons, were left out of the earlier analysis of 500 to 750 of the donors. In an earlier analysis of fewer than 700 of the donors, most TCR beta V segments appeared in productive rearrangements about 87% or about 30% of the time, broadly matching IMGT annotations. Assigning TCR associations to individual alleles was difficult when HLA alleles, especially DR and DQ, strongly co-occurred. In this cohort, only TCR beta chains were sequenced, and detectable features were limited by the absence of alpha or paired-chain data. The sequencing pipeline was judged likely to have produced a cluster of highly shared sequence variants as a technical artifact. In a later analysis, TCR association rates were found to vary across HLA loci, with the most associated TCRs seen for DRB1 alleles and the fewest for HLA-C alleles. The presence/absence analyses assumed that sequencing depth was roughly uniform across donors, and that assumption may not be true. Because the 87-base-pair reads could not distinguish some IMGT-functional V segments, including TRBV6-2 and TRBV6-3, those segments were excluded. In a later analysis, HLA-associated TCR beta chains were found to be more clonally expanded and to have lower generation probabilities than equally common non-associated chains. According to a later analysis, most CMV-associated TCR beta chains appeared to be HLA-restricted, and the HLA associations seemed to be driven largely by CMV exposure. The study listed over 150 TCR beta chains as associated with cytomegalovirus. In a later genetic analysis, a missense DCLRE1C variant was associated with V-gene and J-gene trimming of TCR beta chains, and the association was replicated in an independent cohort. In a later genetic analysis, fewer N-insertions in productive TCRs were reported among donors in an Asian-associated ancestry cluster than the approximately 630-donor mean. Correlated functional status among segregating V segments might reflect linkage disequilibrium, but an unknown experimental factor could not be ruled out.

V loses 3 bases at its end and J loses 2 bases; junction bases beyond the gene matches: 3. The CDR3 measures 14 amino acids from cysteine to phenylalanine. Only CDR3 DNA is held: 42 bases, read in frame from base 1. Taken from the germline V gene, the CDR1 and CDR2 loops are SGHDT and YYEEEE. The method behind the library was the immunoSEQ multiplex PCR assay. The multiplex PCR relied on a mix of 60 forward primers for TCR Vbeta segments and 13 reverse primers for TCR Jbeta segments. The CDR3 region of rearranged TCR beta genes was amplified from genomic DNA with a multiplex PCR assay. The amplified TCR beta libraries were sequenced on the Illumina HiSeq System as 87-base-pair reads. Processing in the source paper ran as follows. A later analysis counted approximately 84 million unique TCR beta chains across the 600 to 850 repertoires, and some 11 million of these chains were shared by at least two donors. Raw reads were error-corrected and collapsed into unique sequences by a nearest-neighbor algorithm in which closely related sequences were merged to remove PCR and sequencing errors. Alignment of CDR3 sequences to IMGT reference sequences was used to assign V, D and J gene segments. For a sequence to be retained, at least a six-nucleotide match to both a V gene segment and a J gene segment was required. A rearrangement counted as productive if the CDR3 had no stop codons and remained in frame with V and J, and every other rearrangement counted as non-productive. CDR3 was defined according to IMGT convention as the region running from the second conserved V-encoded cysteine to the conserved J-encoded phenylalanine. The earlier analysis of approximately 500 of the donors excluded sequences that lacked an unambiguous match to a single V gene segment. An earlier analysis of 587 of the donors classified V segments as functional when productive rearrangements were above 56.7% and as segregating when the standard deviation between donors was above 5%. To diagnose cytomegalovirus status from the catalog of TCR beta chain sequences, a statistical classification framework was built. A later analysis assigned V and J genes by comparing TCR nucleotide sequences with IMGT/GENE-DB human TR gene sequences. In a later analysis, CDR3 sequences and most-parsimonious VDJ recombination scenarios were assigned using the TCRdist pipeline. In a later analysis, each TCR beta chain was defined by its CDR3 amino acid sequence together with its V-gene family, and reads without a unique V-gene family were excluded. In a later analysis, around 650 highly shared, low-generation-probability nucleotide sequences were removed to address suspected cross-contamination and a sequencing artifact. In a later analysis, a clonal expansion index for each public chain was calculated from normalized within-repertoire ranks of inferred template counts. In a later analysis, generation probabilities were computed using a VDJ recombination model fitted to out-of-frame rearrangements, and the results were checked against IGoR. Hypergeometric tests were used in a later analysis to score TCR-TCR, TCR-HLA and TCR-CMV co-occurrence, with a repertoire-size bias correction applied to the TCR pairs. A later analysis estimated false discovery rates by permuting HLA or CMV assignments 20 times. A later analysis grouped co-occurring TCRs with DBSCAN, adding TCRdist sequence similarity when clustering within HLA-allele-positive subsets. For co-occurrence clustering, repertoires with fewer than 30,000 or more than 120,000 public chains were excluded, along with 4 to 6 repertoires with anomalous nucleotide sharing. Held by TCRdb, this immuneACCESS table contains in-frame sequences only and omits some clones. Under half of the omission traces to an unresolved V gene where checked; the cause of the rest is unknown. The DNA gave D and trimming, while V, J and clone size come from that table. The sample table records 85,000 to 130,000 clones; more than 65% of these occur just once. Of the sample, 0.79% falls within the top ten clones.

The cohort was made up of approximately 700 healthy bone marrow donors. Cohort members were all nominally healthy when sampled, although unrecorded immune exposures were likely present. The donor tested CMV seronegative and was one of the 352 seronegative cohort members. A peripheral blood sample was collected from each donor, and TCR beta sequencing was performed on peripheral blood mononuclear cells. The Qiagen DNeasy Blood Extraction Kit was used to extract genomic DNA from the blood cell samples. The sample consisted of PBMCs. The chain couples TRBV5-6 to TRBJ2-3; 7 middle bases align to TRBD2. The receptor comes from a boy aged 5 to 17 in good health and CMV-seronegative. The CDR3 loop reads CASSWGGNTDTQYF. The nucleotide sequence reads TGTGCCAGCAGCTGGGGGGGTAACACAGATACGCAGTATTTT.